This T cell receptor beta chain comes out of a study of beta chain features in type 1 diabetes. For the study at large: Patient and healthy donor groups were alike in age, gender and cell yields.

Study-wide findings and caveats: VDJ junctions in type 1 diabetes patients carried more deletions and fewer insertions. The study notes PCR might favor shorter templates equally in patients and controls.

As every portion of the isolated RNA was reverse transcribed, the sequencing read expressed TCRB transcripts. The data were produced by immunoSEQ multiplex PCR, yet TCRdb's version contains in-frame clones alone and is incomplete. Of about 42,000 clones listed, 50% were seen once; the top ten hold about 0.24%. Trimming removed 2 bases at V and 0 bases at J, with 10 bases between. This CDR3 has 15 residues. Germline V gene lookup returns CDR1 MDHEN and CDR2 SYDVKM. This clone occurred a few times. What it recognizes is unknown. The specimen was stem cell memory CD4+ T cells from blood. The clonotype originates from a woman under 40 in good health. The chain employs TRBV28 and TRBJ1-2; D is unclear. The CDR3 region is CASSLEGLPNYGYTF. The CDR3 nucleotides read TGTGCCAGCAGTTTAGAAGGACTCCCTAACTATGGCTACACCTTC.